Listed below are T cell receptor beta chains from one sample, sequenced in a study of T cell responses to AZD1222 COVID-19 vaccine. Data came from immunoSEQ multiplex PCR; TCRdb stores just in-frame clones and leaves some out. The sample has 55,000 to 85,000 clones, 84% seen once. The sequencing here drew on peripheral blood, taken on day 0 of AZD1222 vaccination. These TCRs come from an adult in good health. Both conserved end residues are part of each CDR3. Each record gives: J gene, V gene, D gene, clone size, CDR3 protein, CDR3 DNA. A D gene is named only where the DNA matches it firmly. A clone size is listed for some rows: how often the clone was seen (once, few, many), or a class if it is expanded.

>TRBJ2-5|TRBV6-5|.|.
CASSLPQEQETQYF
TGTGCCAGCAGTCTACCTCAAGAGCAAGAGACCCAGTACTTC
>TRBJ1-1|TRBV5-1|.|.
CASSSQGRGTEAFF
TGCGCCAGCAGCTCCCAGGGTAGAGGCACTGAAGCTTTCTTT
>TRBJ1-3|TRBV12-3/TRBV12-4|.|.
CASSSISGNTIYF
TGTGCCAGCAGCAGTATTTCTGGAAACACCATATATTTT
>TRBJ1-3|TRBV3-1/TRBV3-2|.|few
CASSLQGRDGGNTIYF
TGTGCCAGCAGCCTCCAGGGCCGGGACGGTGGAAACACCATATATTTT
>TRBJ1-4|TRBV24-1|.|.
CATSETGSGEKLFF
TGTGCCACCAGTGAGACAGGATCGGGTGAAAAACTGTTTTTT
>TRBJ2-7|TRBV7-9|TRBD1|.
CASSLASGGSYEQYF
TGTGCCAGCAGCTTAGCGTCAGGGGGCAGCTACGAGCAGTACTTC
>TRBJ2-3|TRBV30|.|.
CAWSVRNTQYF
TGTGCCTGGAGTGTACGAAATACGCAGTATTTT
>TRBJ2-4|TRBV28|.|.
CASSLQGAKNIQYF
TGTGCCAGCAGTTTACAGGGGGCCAAAAACATTCAGTACTTC
>TRBJ2-3|TRBV13|TRBD2|.
CASSLGASGGAADTQYF
TGTGCCAGCAGCTTAGGGGCTAGCGGGGGGGCAGCCGATACGCAGTATTTT
>TRBJ2-5|TRBV20-1|TRBD2|.
CSASSGGLETQYF
TGCAGTGCTAGTTCGGGGGGGCTAGAGACCCAGTACTTC
>TRBJ2-2|TRBV27|TRBD2|.
CASSFILAGGPGELFF
TGTGCCAGCAGTTTCATACTAGCGGGGGGCCCCGGGGAGCTGTTTTTT
>TRBJ1-1|TRBV6-5|TRBD1|.
CASSNRQGTEAFF
TGTGCCAGCAGTAACAGACAGGGGACTGAAGCTTTCTTT
>TRBJ1-1|TRBV7-9|.|.
CASSPTMNTEAFF
TGTGCCAGCAGCCCTACCATGAACACTGAAGCTTTCTTT
>TRBJ1-1|TRBV28|.|.
CASSLSGGAGEAFF
TGTGCCAGCAGTTTATCCGGGGGAGCCGGGGAAGCTTTCTTT
>TRBJ2-7|TRBV5-1|.|.
CASSLDPSGEQYF
TGCGCCAGCAGCCTTGACCCATCGGGCGAGCAGTACTTC
>TRBJ2-2|TRBV4-1|.|.
CASSQSTTGELFF
TGCGCCAGCAGCCAAAGCACAACCGGGGAGCTGTTTTTT
>TRBJ2-7|TRBV18|.|.
CASTGSSYEQYF
TGTGCCAGTACAGGTAGCTCCTACGAGCAGTACTTC
>TRBJ1-2|TRBV4-3|.|few
CASSQDGGGNYGYTF
TGCGCCAGCAGCCAAGATGGAGGGGGTAACTATGGCTACACCTTC
>TRBJ1-1|TRBV3-1/TRBV3-2|.|.
CASSPFGGNPQAFF
TGTGCCAGCAGCCCTTTCGGAGGGAATCCCCAAGCTTTCTTT
>TRBJ1-6|TRBV28|.|.
CASLEERSSYNSPLHF
TGTGCCAGCCTAGAAGAGAGAAGCTCCTATAATTCACCCCTCCACTTT
>TRBJ2-4|TRBV3-1/TRBV3-2|.|.
CASSLGTPGNKNIQYF
TGTGCCAGCAGCCTGGGGACACCGGGCAACAAAAACATTCAGTACTTC
>TRBJ1-2|TRBV2|TRBD1|.
CASSPQGYGYTF
TGTGCCAGCAGCCCACAGGGGTATGGCTACACCTTC
>TRBJ1-5|TRBV18|.|.
CASSRERQPQHF
TGTGCCAGCTCCCGGGAAAGACAGCCCCAGCATTTT
>TRBJ1-1|TRBV7-6|.|.
CASSLGSGVMNTEAFF
TGTGCCAGCAGCTTAGGTTCAGGGGTCATGAACACTGAAGCTTTCTTT
>TRBJ2-7|TRBV19|TRBD1|.
CASSIDRGNYEQYF
TGTGCCAGTAGTATCGACAGGGGGAACTACGAGCAGTACTTC
>TRBJ2-7|TRBV7-3|.|.
CASSLDPVNSYEQYF
TGTGCCAGCAGCTTAGACCCTGTAAACTCCTACGAGCAGTACTTC
>TRBJ2-3|TRBV25-1|TRBD2|.
CASSDPRTRWNTQYF
TGTGCCAGCAGTGACCCAAGGACTAGGTGGAATACGCAGTATTTT
>TRBJ2-1|TRBV5-1|TRBD2|.
CASSATSGVPNEQFF
TGCGCCAGCAGCGCCACTAGCGGGGTCCCCAATGAGCAGTTCTTC
>TRBJ1-5|TRBV18|.|.
CASSPDRDSNQPQHF
TGTGCCAGCTCCCCAGACAGAGATAGCAATCAGCCCCAGCATTTT
>TRBJ2-2|TRBV10-3|.|.
CAIVALGELFF
TGTGCCATCGTGGCACTCGGGGAGCTGTTTTTT
>TRBJ1-6|TRBV6-5|TRBD1|.
CASSYSGQGGSPLHF
TGTGCCAGCAGTTACTCGGGACAGGGAGGTTCACCCCTCCACTTT
>TRBJ1-2|TRBV2|.|.
CASSEIPWGYTF
TGTGCCAGCAGTGAAATTCCGTGGGGCTACACCTTC
>TRBJ1-2|TRBV19|TRBD1|.
CASSGQGLGGGYTF
TGTGCCAGTAGTGGACAGGGCCTAGGTGGGGGCTACACCTTC
>TRBJ2-7|TRBV3-1/TRBV3-2|.|.
CASSQSGHSLSYEQYF
TGTGCCAGCAGCCAGTCGGGACATAGCCTTTCCTACGAGCAGTACTTC
>TRBJ1-3|TRBV27|.|.
CASSKGPYGENTIYF
TGTGCCAGCAGCAAAGGCCCTTACGGCGAGAACACCATATATTTT
>TRBJ1-2|TRBV7-2|.|.
CASSLGLSGYGYTF
TGTGCCAGCAGCTTAGGACTGTCCGGCTATGGCTACACCTTC
>TRBJ1-3|TRBV7-3|.|.
CASSLGQGLSGNTIYF
TGTGCCAGCAGCTTAGGTCAGGGCCTCTCTGGAAACACCATATATTTT
>TRBJ1-2|TRBV29-1|.|.
CSVSQDYGYTF
TGCAGCGTTTCACAGGACTATGGCTACACCTTC
>TRBJ2-6|TRBV28|.|.
CASSGTTGANVLTF
TGTGCCAGCAGTGGCACTACTGGGGCCAACGTCCTGACTTTC
>TRBJ2-1|TRBV5-6|TRBD2|once
CASSFTSGLYNEQFF
TGTGCCAGCAGCTTCACTAGCGGCCTCTACAATGAGCAGTTCTTC
>TRBJ1-5|TRBV9|.|.
CASSPGKWGQPQHF
TGTGCCAGCAGCCCGGGTAAATGGGGTCAGCCCCAGCATTTT
>TRBJ1-2|TRBV15|TRBD1|once
CATSREPRGGAYGYTF
TGTGCCACCAGCAGAGAGCCCAGGGGGGGCGCCTATGGCTACACCTTC
>TRBJ2-1|TRBV6-1|.|.
CASSAPGDSSYNEQFF
TGTGCCAGCAGTGCCCCGGGAGATAGCTCCTACAATGAGCAGTTCTTC
>TRBJ1-2|TRBV7-9|.|.
CASSPTGRDYGYTF
TGTGCCAGCAGCCCCACGGGCCGGGACTATGGCTACACCTTC